This TCR beta chain was identified in a study of blood T cell repertoires in COVID-19. The overall study: Whether acute or convalescent, the COVID-19 samples came from the United States, Italy and Spain. The analysed material was cDNA or gDNA that came from T cells, B-cell-depleted T cells, or PBMCs.

As originally analysed: From reference gene primer amplification, estimates of nucleated cell counts were derived. The table came from immunoSEQ multiplex PCR; TCRdb's copy has only in-frame clones and leaves some out. V, J and clone size were drawn from that table, and D and trimming were deduced from the DNA. The top ten clones hold approximately 7.6% of a sample with fewer than 350,000 clones, over 75% of them seen once. Per germline, CDR1 LNHDA and CDR2 SQIVND (reference sequence). The CDR3 spans 13 residues. V was trimmed by 3 bases and J by 3 bases, leaving 9 bases between them. Sequenced: peripheral blood. The chain uses TRBV19 and TRBJ2-7; D is uncertain. The clonotype was recovered from a human donor in a cohort sampled during active COVID-19. Here the CDR3 DNA reads TGTGCCAGTAGTATTTCTCGACACTACGAGCAGTACTTC. It is translated as CASSISRHYEQYF.